The 20 T cell receptor beta chains below were found in one sample sequenced in a study of T cell repertoires in cytomegalovirus infection. TCRdb re-analysed the reads in MiXCR, keeping a single row per CDR3 protein. Counted here are approximately 400,000 distinct CDR3 sequences, approximately 31% occurring once; the ten biggest clones make up around 15%. Sample: PBMCs. All receptors derive from a human donor in good health (CMV status not recorded). Some clones in this sample may be carry-over from other donors' samples.

The J gene is TRBJ1-6, the V gene TRBV25-1; D unclear. Trimming removed 2 bases from V and 7 bases from J, with 9 bases in between. CDR3 length: 14 amino acids. CDR1 and CDR2 (germline): MGHDK, SYGVNS. CDR3 sequence reads: CASSEIIVNSPLHF. Written as DNA, the CDR3 is TGTGCCAGCAGTGAAATCATTGTGAATTCACCCCTCCACTTT.

J is TRBJ1-6 and V is TRBV3-1; 7 nucleotides line up with TRBD1. Trimming cost V 5 bases and J 7 bases; bases outside gene matches: 14. Germline CDR1 and CDR2: LGHDT and YNNKEL (reference sequence). The CDR3 spans 17 residues. CDR3 loop: CASSKPETGVRNSPLHF. As DNA, the CDR3 is TGTGCCAGCAGCAAACCCGAAACAGGGGTAAGGAATTCACCCCTCCACTTT.

The J gene is TRBJ2-1, the V gene TRBV7-9; 8 nucleotides match TRBD2. This CDR3 is built from 13 residues. Per the germline V gene, CDR1 is SEHNR and CDR2 is FQNEAQ (reference sequence). The J segment lost 8 bases and the V segment lost 5 bases, leaving 5 bases of the junction unmatched. The CDR3 reads CASSRGGVDEQFF. The CDR3 DNA follows: TGTGCCAGCAGCCGGGGGGGAGTCGATGAGCAGTTCTTC. The complete variable domain, with remaining parts taken from reference TRBV7-9 and TRBJ2-1, reads DTGVSQNPRHKITKRGQNVTFRCDPISEHNRLYWYRQTLGQGPEFLTYFQNEAQLEKSRLLSDRFSAERPKGSFSTLEIQRTEQGDSAMYLCASSRGGVDEQFFGPGTRLTVL.

The CDR3 nucleotides are TGTGCCAGCAGCTTGGGTCTGGCGTTGTCAGATACGCAGTATTTT. Translating it yields CASSLGLALSDTQYF. The chain links TRBV5-4 to TRBJ2-3; D unclear. The CDR3 is 15 amino acids. V was cut by 0 bases and J by 4 bases, with 12 bases left in between. The V gene's germline CDR1 is SGHNT and CDR2 YYREEE (reference sequence). Combining the CDR3 with reference TRBV5-4 and TRBJ2-3 gives the whole variable domain ETGVTQSPTHLIKTRGQQVTLRCSSQSGHNTVSWYQQALGQGPQFIFQYYREEENGRGNFPPRFSGLQFPNYSSELNVNALELDDSALYLCASSLGLALSDTQYFGPGTRLTVL.

This clonotype was found many times. The chain combines TRBV7-2 with TRBJ1-6; TRBD1 might be the D (5 bases). The CDR3 length is 16 residues. The germline V gene encodes CDR1 SGHTA and CDR2 FQGNSA. V gave up 1 base and J gave up 6 bases, with 13 bases separating them. CDR3 sequence (DNA): TGTGCCAGCAGCTTAGGGGGCTCAGTGACTAATTCACCCCTCCACTTT. Protein sequence: CASSLGGSVTNSPLHF.

The genes are TRBV10-2 and TRBJ1-4; D gene ambiguous. V shed 8 bases and J shed 7 bases, with 8 bases lying between them. Germline-derived CDR1 and CDR2 are WSHSY and SAAADI. The CDR3 sequence is 11 residues long. The CDR3 sequence: CASWAPEKLFF. In DNA, the CDR3 is TGCGCCAGCTGGGCACCTGAAAAACTGTTTTTT.

This chain joins TRBV6-6 and TRBJ2-7; D may correspond to TRBD1 or TRBD2 (6 bases each). The length of the CDR3 is 13 residues. Germline V CDR1 and CDR2: MNHNY, SVGAGI (reference sequence). V was trimmed by 8 bases and J by 6 bases, leaving 17 bases between them. The CDR3 sequence: CASGRYRAGEQYF. In DNA form, the CDR3 reads TGTGCCAGCGGGAGGTACAGGGCAGGCGAGCAGTACTTC.

The chain combines TRBV7-9 with TRBJ2-1, with TRBD1 identical over 7 bases. CDR1 is SEHNR, CDR2 FQNEAQ, per germline (reference sequence). This CDR3 contains 16 residues. The ends lost 5 bases at V and 1 base at J; junction bases unmatched: 8. DNA of the CDR3: TGTGCCAGCAGCCCCAGACAGGGTCTGTCCTACAATGAGCAGTTCTTC. It yields the protein CASSPRQGLSYNEQFF.

This clonotype was detected only a few times. This chain connects TRBV12-5 to TRBJ1-1, with 7 bases matching TRBD1. Germline assignment: CDR1 LGHNT and CDR2 FRNRAP. CDR3 size: 13 residues. The trim removed 7 bases at V and 7 bases at J, leaving 9 bases unmatched. The CDR3 region has the DNA TGTGCTAGTGCCATGACAGGGCCCGATGAAGCTTTCTTT. It translates to CASAMTGPDEAFF.

The rearrangement joins TRBV6-1 to TRBJ1-4, with 7 bases matching TRBD1. The V segment lost 6 bases and the J segment 0 bases; nucleotides outside the gene matches: 4. The CDR3 spans 15 residues. From germline, CDR1 is MNHNS and CDR2 SASEGT. The CDR3 DNA follows: TGTGCCAGCAGAGGCGACAGGGCAACTAATGAAAAACTGTTTTTT. Protein: CASRGDRATNEKLFF.

This clonotype has a handful of counts. The gene calls are TRBV15 and TRBJ2-7, with D hard to call. The CDR3 loop spans 13 amino acids. The V and J ends lost 1 base and 3 bases respectively, with 7 bases between them. Germline CDR1 is LNHNV and CDR2 is YYDKDF (reference sequence). The CDR3 spells CATSRGLLYEQYF. In DNA, the CDR3 is TGTGCCACCAGCAGAGGACTCCTCTACGAGCAGTACTTC.

This clonotype has ten or more counts. The chain employs TRBV7-8 and TRBJ1-2; D call uncertain. V lost 0 bases to trimming and J lost 1 base, with 6 bases between them. Germline CDR1 is SGHVS and CDR2 is FQNEAQ. The CDR3 length is 14 residues. The CDR3, as DNA: TGTGCCAGCAGCTTAGCGGCGTATAACTATGGCTACACCTTC. It codes for CASSLAAYNYGYTF.

This clonotype was counted only a few times. The chain joins TRBV4-1 to TRBJ1-3, with D tentatively TRBD1 (6 bases). The CDR3 is 17 residues long. Germline V gene sequence: CDR1 MGHRA, CDR2 YSYEKL. V lost 1 base and J lost 0, with 13 bases in between. CDR3 sequence: CASSQVGQPISGNTIYF. The CDR3 DNA sequence: TGCGCCAGCAGCCAAGTCGGACAGCCTATCTCTGGAAACACCATATATTTT.

A note on this clonotype: In this CDR3 the conserved last residue, phenylalanine or tryptophan, is missing, so a read error is likely. The CDR3 loop is CASSFGGYEQYL. The CDR3 DNA reads TGTGCCAGCAGTTTCGGGGGATACGAGCAGTACTTA. J is TRBJ2-7 and V is TRBV12-3 or TRBV12-4; a possible D gene is TRBD2 (6 bases). The CDR3 extends over 12 amino acids. V lost 3 bases and J 4 bases, leaving 7 bases between the germline ends.

This clonotype appeared many times. This rearrangement joins TRBV24-1 to TRBJ2-1; TRBD1 matches 11 bases. Trimming cost V 3 bases and J 2 bases; bases outside gene matches: 2. The CDR3 has 16 amino acids. Germline CDR1 is KGHDR and CDR2 is SFDVKD. The CDR3 spells CATSDPDRGPYNEQFF. The CDR3 DNA is TGTGCCACCAGTGATCCGGACAGGGGGCCCTACAATGAGCAGTTCTTC.

This clonotype appeared a few times. For the CDR3, the DNA is TGCGCCAGCAGCCTGATTAGGACTAGCGGCCCCTACGAGCAGTACTTC. It yields the protein CASSLIRTSGPYEQYF. V gene TRBV4-1 combines with J gene TRBJ2-7; 10 nucleotides agree with TRBD2. This CDR3 contains 16 residues. With 4 bases clipped from V and 2 bases from J, the junction kept 8 bases outside the gene matches. Germline loops: CDR1 MGHRA, CDR2 YSYEKL.

The V and J genes are TRBV7-2 and TRBJ2-5; D call uncertain. V lost 0 bases and J lost 1, with 9 bases in between. Germline V CDR1 and CDR2: SGHTA, FQGNSA. The CDR3 covers 15 residues. The CDR3, as DNA: TGTGCCAGCAGCTTAGCCGCGCCGCCCCAAGAGACCCAGTACTTC. Its protein product is CASSLAAPPQETQYF.

Comment on this clonotype: As the CDR3 is not closed by the conserved phenylalanine or tryptophan, this likely results from a read error. This sequence joins TRBV12-3 or TRBV12-4 and TRBJ1-5, with 10 bases fitting TRBD1. This CDR3 has 15 amino acids. Trimming took 5 bases from V and 4 from J; bases not matched to a gene: 5. The CDR3 reads CASSPGQGSNQPQHL. CDR3 nucleotide sequence: TGTGCCAGCAGTCCGGGACAGGGGTCGAATCAGCCCCAGCATTTG.

The CDR3 sequence: CASSQAGGRTDTQYF. As DNA, the CDR3 is TGTGCCAGCAGCCAAGCGGGGGGGAGGACAGATACGCAGTATTTT. This chain connects TRBV2 to TRBJ2-3; 10 bases line up with TRBD2. CDR1 and CDR2 from the germline V gene are SNHLY and FYNNEI. CDR3 length: 15 amino acids. J lost 3 bases, V lost 6 bases, and 6 bases had no gene match.

The chain combines TRBV3-1 with TRBJ1-6; D may be TRBD1 (6 bases). The germline V and J ends were trimmed by 3 bases and 3 bases, with 12 bases remaining between them. The CDR3 contains 16 residues. The germline V gene encodes CDR1 LGHDT and CDR2 YNNKEL (reference sequence). CDR3 sequence: CASSHPGTYYNSPLHF. The CDR3 DNA reads as TGTGCCAGCAGCCATCCCGGGACATACTATAATTCACCCCTCCACTTT.